The 27 T cell receptor beta chains below all came from one sample that was sequenced in a study of shared clonotypes between healthy human individuals. Generated by immunoSEQ multiplex PCR, the TCRdb table keeps only in-frame clones and is missing some. The sample has about 690,000 clones, about 92% seen once. The sequencing input was memory CD8+ T cells from PBMCs. The subset here: CD45RO+ cells pooled with CCR7-negative TemRA cells. These receptors were taken from a man in his late teens or twenties in good health. Some clones in this sample may be carry-over from other donors' samples.

This chain links TRBV19 with TRBJ1-1; perhaps TRBD1 as D (5 bases). Germline V gene sequence: CDR1 LNHDA, CDR2 SQIVND (reference sequence). Trimming stripped 3 bases from V and 3 bases from J, with 11 bases between. This CDR3 spans 14 amino acids. The CDR3 region is CASSIRDYDTEAFF. DNA for the CDR3: TGTGCCAGTAGTATCAGGGATTATGACACTGAAGCTTTCTTT. Full variable domain (remainder filled in from reference TRBV19 and TRBJ1-1): DGGITQSPKYLFRKEGQNVTLSCEQNLNHDAMYWYRQDPGQGLRLIYYSQIVNDFQKGDIAEGYSVSREKKESFPLTVTSAQKNPTAFYLCASSIRDYDTEAFFGQGTRLTVV.

This clone was seen a few times. The chain combines TRBV2 with TRBJ1-1, with 10 bases matching TRBD1. The junction had 4 bases not matched to a gene; V was cut back by 9 bases and J by 0 bases. From germline, CDR1 is SNHLY and CDR2 FYNNEI. This CDR3 spans 14 amino acids. The CDR3 protein is CAREGTGVNTEAFF. The CDR3 coding sequence is TGTGCCAGAGAGGGGACAGGGGTGAACACTGAAGCTTTCTTT.

The chain uses TRBV28 and TRBJ2-1, with 9 bases identical to TRBD1. CDR3 length equals 16 residues. The ends lost 1 base at V and 7 bases at J; junction bases unmatched: 8. From germline, CDR1 is MDHEN and CDR2 SYDVKM. The CDR3 reads CASSLSKGQGQNEQFF. The CDR3 nucleotides read TGTGCCAGCAGTTTATCCAAGGGACAGGGCCAAAATGAGCAGTTCTTC.

The CDR3 reads CATMGIRADVYEQYF. The CDR3, as DNA: TGTGCCACCATGGGAATTCGGGCTGACGTCTACGAGCAGTACTTC. J is TRBJ2-7 and V is TRBV28; D remains ambiguous. Germline V CDR1 and CDR2: MDHEN, SYDVKM. The CDR3 contains 15 residues. Trimming left V 10 bases short and J 3 bases short, with 22 bases between.

On this clone itself: Other nucleotide sequences from this sample produce the same CDR3. The rearrangement joins TRBV7-6 to TRBJ2-7, with 9 bases aligning to TRBD1. This CDR3 comprises 14 residues. V lost 5 bases, J lost 1 base, and 3 bases stayed unmatched. In germline, CDR1 is SGHVS, CDR2 FNYEAQ. The CDR3 nucleotides are TGTGCCAGCAGCCCCGGGACAGGGTCCTACGAGCAGTACTTC. Amino acid sequence: CASSPGTGSYEQYF.

The chain is built from TRBV10-2 and TRBJ2-7; TRBD2 agrees at 10 bases. This CDR3 is 14 amino acids long. The germline V gene encodes CDR1 WSHSY and CDR2 SAAADI. J gave up 5 bases and V 4 bases, and 5 bases lay outside the gene matches. The DNA for the CDR3 is TGCGCCAGCAGTGTTTCTAGCGGGAGCAACGAGCAGTACTTC. Translated, it gives CASSVSSGSNEQYF.

CDR3 nucleotide sequence: TGTGCCAGCAGCCCAGGGACCTCGAGGTACGAGCAGTACTTC. This encodes CASSPGTSRYEQYF. The V and J genes are TRBV7-9 and TRBJ2-7; D might be TRBD1 or TRBD2, each matching 5 bases. The CDR3 contains 14 residues. Germline V CDR1 and CDR2: SEHNR, FQNEAQ (reference sequence). V lost 5 bases and J lost 4, with 15 bases in between.

The chain employs TRBV25-1 and TRBJ1-2; 8 bases align to TRBD1. CDR3 length equals 14 residues. J lost 8 bases, V lost 1 base, and 6 bases had no gene match. In germline, CDR1 is MGHDK, CDR2 SYGVNS. CDR3 nucleotide sequence: TGTGCCAGCAGTGAATTGGGACAGGCCTGGGGCTACACCTTC. Translating gives CASSELGQAWGYTF.

This chain links TRBV29-1 with TRBJ2-7; D is uncertain. Germline CDR1 and CDR2: SQVTM and ANQGSEA. V was pared by 4 bases and J by 3 bases, with 10 bases between. The length of the CDR3 is 12 residues. The CDR3 sequence is CSVVSSIYEQYF. DNA of the CDR3: TGCAGCGTTGTATCTAGTATCTACGAGCAGTACTTC.

The chain joins TRBV27 to TRBJ2-1; maybe TRBD2 (5 bases). Trimming removed 3 bases at V and 6 bases at J, with 15 bases between. This CDR3 contains 15 residues. In germline, CDR1 is MNHEY, CDR2 SMNVEV (reference sequence). CDR3 nucleotides: TGTGCCAGCAGTTTCTCCTCGAGGGTCGGCAATGAGCAGTTCTTC. As protein: CASSFSSRVGNEQFF.

This sequence joins TRBV5-4 and TRBJ1-2; a possible D gene is TRBD1 (6 bases). The CDR3 covers 14 residues. In germline, CDR1 is SGHNT, CDR2 YYREEE (reference sequence). V lost 3 bases and J lost 3, with 12 bases in between. The CDR3 DNA reads as TGTGCCAGCAGCTCCAATCAGGGGTACTATGGCTACACCTTC. Translated, it gives CASSSNQGYYGYTF.

The chain links TRBV18 to TRBJ2-1; D may be TRBD2 (6 bases). The length of the CDR3 is 14 residues. Germline assignment: CDR1 KGHSH and CDR2 LQKENI. V was shortened by 5 bases and J by 7 bases, with 15 bases between the two germline ends. In DNA, the CDR3 is TGTGCCAGCTCAGGAACGGGAGTCCTTAATGAGCAGTTCTTC. Encoded protein: CASSGTGVLNEQFF.

The J gene is TRBJ2-2, the V gene TRBV2, with 12 bases identical to TRBD1. This CDR3 comprises 16 residues. V lost 6 bases, J lost 7 bases, and 9 bases stayed unmatched. Germline loops: CDR1 SNHLY, CDR2 FYNNEI. CDR3 in DNA: TGTGCCAGCAGGGATCCGGGACAGGGGGCGGTCGGGGAGCTGTTTTTT. Its protein product is CASRDPGQGAVGELFF.

This chain joins TRBV27 and TRBJ2-7; D ambiguous. Germline CDR1 is MNHEY and CDR2 is SMNVEV (reference sequence). Trimming shortened V by 2 bases and J by 6 bases, and 11 bases separated the two germline ends. This CDR3 spans 13 amino acids. The CDR3: CASSLTAPGEQYF. As DNA, the CDR3 is TGTGCCAGCAGTTTAACGGCACCCGGCGAGCAGTACTTC.

This clone occurred once. V gene TRBV9 combines with J gene TRBJ2-7; no firm D call. Per the germline V gene, CDR1 is SGDLS and CDR2 is YYNGEE. This CDR3 has 13 residues. V dropped 4 bases and J dropped 5 bases, with 13 bases sitting between them. The CDR3 nucleotides are TGTGCCAGCAGCTTGAATGTGGCGGACGAGCAGTACTTC. Translating gives CASSLNVADEQYF. Variable domain in full (rest from reference TRBV9 and TRBJ2-7): DSGVTQTPKHLITATGQRVTLRCSPRSGDLSVYWYQQSLDQGLQFLIQYYNGEERAKGNILERFSAQQFPDLHSELNLSSLELGDSALYFCASSLNVADEQYFGPGTRLTVT.

This clone was found once. This chain links TRBV4-3 with TRBJ2-1, with 9 bases matching TRBD2. CDR3 size: 17 residues. The V gene end was trimmed by 0 bases and the J gene end by 4 bases; junction bases not matched to a gene: 7. Germline lookup yields CDR1 LGHNA and CDR2 YSLEER. The CDR3 DNA reads as TGCGCCAGCAGCCAAGACCTCGGGACTAGCTCATACAATGAGCAGTTCTTC. Its translation is CASSQDLGTSSYNEQFF.

The V call is TRBV4-3, the J call TRBJ2-1; TRBD2 might be the D (5 bases). Trimming took 8 bases from V and 4 from J, leaving 9 bases between them. Germline-derived CDR1 and CDR2 are LGHNA and YSLEER. This CDR3 is 12 amino acids long. This CDR3 reads CASAAGYNEQFF. DNA for the CDR3: TGCGCCAGCGCCGCGGGTTACAATGAGCAGTTCTTC.

V usage is TRBV12-5 and J usage is TRBJ1-2; D uncertain. V was clipped by 1 base and J by 4 bases, with 10 bases between them. The CDR3 covers 14 residues. CDR1 and CDR2 (germline): LGHNT, FRNRAP. CDR3 loop: CASGLGTPTYGYTF. DNA for the CDR3: TGTGCTAGTGGTTTGGGTACGCCTACCTATGGCTACACCTTC.

V and J are TRBV25-1 and TRBJ2-7; TRBD2 is a possible D gene (6 bases). Germline V CDR1 and CDR2: MGHDK, SYGVNS. The germline V and J ends were trimmed by 1 base and 6 bases, with 13 bases remaining between them. The CDR3 length is 14 residues. The CDR3 protein is CASSEWGEEGEQYF. DNA of the CDR3: TGTGCCAGCAGTGAATGGGGGGAGGAGGGCGAGCAGTACTTC.

The chain joins TRBV28 to TRBJ2-1; weak D call: TRBD1 (6 bases). CDR3 size: 14 residues. Germline CDR1 MDHEN, CDR2 SYDVKM. Trimming cost V 5 bases and J 4 bases, with 12 bases left between them. This chain's CDR3 is CASSIRQDYNEQFF. CDR3 bases: TGTGCCAGCAGTATTCGACAGGATTACAATGAGCAGTTCTTC.

The V and J genes are TRBV14 and TRBJ2-1; 8 nucleotides line up with TRBD1. The CDR3 is 13 amino acids. Germline CDR1 SGHDN, CDR2 FVKESK. The V segment lost 4 bases and the J segment 6 bases; nucleotides outside the gene matches: 2. CDR3 DNA sequence: TGTGCCAGCAGCCCCAGGGGGCTCAATGAGCAGTTCTTC. Translating it yields CASSPRGLNEQFF.

The chain carries TRBV6-1 and TRBJ2-7, with TRBD2 matching over 12 bases. The CDR3 is made up of 14 amino acids. J was trimmed by 3 bases and V by 10 bases; bases with no gene match: 7. Germline values: CDR1 MNHNS, CDR2 SASEGT. CDR3 sequence: CATSWTSGVYEQYF. Written as DNA, the CDR3 is TGTGCCACTTCCTGGACTAGCGGGGTCTACGAGCAGTACTTC.

The V call is TRBV7-2, the J call TRBJ2-3, with D perhaps TRBD2 (6 bases). Trimming left V 3 bases short and J 0 bases short, with 10 bases between. Germline CDR1 and CDR2: SGHTA and FQGNSA. The CDR3 loop spans 15 amino acids. CDR3 amino acids: CASSFSGSSTDTQYF. The CDR3 DNA reads as TGTGCCAGCAGCTTTAGCGGATCTAGCACAGATACGCAGTATTTT.

A word on this clone: The same CDR3 also results from other DNA sequences found in this sample. V is TRBV9 and J is TRBJ2-7; TRBD1 might be the D (7 bases). Germline V gene lookup returns CDR1 SGDLS and CDR2 YYNGEE. The V end was cut by 4 bases, the J end by 3 bases, with 14 bases between. The CDR3 totals 14 residues. CDR3 in DNA: TGTGCCAGCAGCCTGGGGCAGGGGGGCTACGAGCAGTACTTC. This translates into CASSLGQGGYEQYF.

The chain uses TRBV4-2 and TRBJ2-5; D is perhaps TRBD2 (6 bases). In germline, CDR1 is LGHNA, CDR2 YNFKEQ. The V end lost 0 bases, the J end lost 4 bases, and 15 bases lay between the germline ends. The CDR3 covers 16 residues. The CDR3 spells CASSQDGTSGRETQYF. DNA for the CDR3: TGTGCCAGCAGCCAAGATGGGACTTCTGGGCGAGAGACCCAGTACTTC.

Regarding this clone: The identical CDR3 is also encoded by other nucleotide sequences in the sample. The chain employs TRBV5-1 and TRBJ2-7; no clear D gene. This CDR3 has 14 amino acids. The V and J ends lost 0 bases and 2 bases respectively, with 9 bases between them. Germline V gene data show CDR1 as SGHRS and CDR2 as YFSETQ. CDR3 coding DNA: TGCGCCAGCAGCTTGGAAGGCGGAACCTACGAGCAGTACTTC. It yields the protein CASSLEGGTYEQYF. The complete variable domain, with remaining parts taken from reference TRBV5-1 and TRBJ2-7, reads KAGVTQTPRYLIKTRGQQVTLSCSPISGHRSVSWYQQTPGQGLQFLFEYFSETQRNKGNFPGRFSGRQFSNSRSEMNVSTLELGDSALYLCASSLEGGTYEQYFGPGTRLTVT.

The chain links TRBV19 to TRBJ2-1, with a tentative D call TRBD2 (6 bases). CDR1 and CDR2 (germline): LNHDA, SQIVND (reference sequence). This CDR3 has 14 amino acids. Deletions cut 6 bases from V and 0 bases from J, with 9 bases between. The CDR3, as DNA: TGTGCCAGTAGGGTTAGCGGCTCCTACAATGAGCAGTTCTTC. It specifies CASRVSGSYNEQFF.